The 19 T cell receptor beta chains presented below share a single source sample, sequenced in a study of blood T cell repertoires in COVID-19. The table came from immunoSEQ multiplex PCR; TCRdb's copy has only in-frame clones and leaves some out. The repertoire holds approximately 300,000 clones, with nearly 90% as singletons. The sample comprised PBMCs or T cells enriched from blood (not recorded which). These receptors were taken from a woman between 18 and 30 years old with acute COVID-19.

The genes are TRBV18 and TRBJ1-6, with 9 bases that match TRBD1. The CDR3 length is 14 residues. The V gene's germline CDR1 is KGHSH and CDR2 LQKENI. The junction had 3 bases not matched to a gene; V was cut back by 2 bases and J by 10 bases. CDR3 in amino acids: CASSPGQGRSPLHF. The CDR3 DNA follows: TGTGCCAGCTCACCAGGACAGGGGAGATCACCCCTCCACTTT.

This CDR3 reads CASSTGTGGRNNEQFF. CDR3 sequence (DNA): TGTGCCAGCAGCACTGGGACAGGGGGCAGAAACAATGAGCAGTTCTTC. The chain recombines TRBV11-3 with TRBJ2-1; 12 bases agree with TRBD1. Per germline, CDR1 SGHNT and CDR2 YENEEA. J gave up 5 bases and V 5 bases, and 7 bases lay outside the gene matches. The CDR3 has 16 amino acids. The complete variable domain, with remaining parts taken from reference TRBV11-3 and TRBJ2-1, reads EAGVVQSPRYKIIEKKQPVAFWCNPISGHNTLYWYLQNLGQGPELLIRYENEEAVDDSQLPKDRFSAERLKGVDSTLKIQPAELGDSAVYLCASSTGTGGRNNEQFFGPGTRLTVL.

The chain employs TRBV10-1 and TRBJ1-1; D is uncertain. Looked up from germline, CDR1 is WNHNN and CDR2 is SYGVQD (reference sequence). V lost 6 bases to trimming and J lost 2 bases, with 10 bases between them. This CDR3 is built from 13 residues. The CDR3 DNA reads as TGCGCCAGCAGCCTCTCAGGTAACACTGAAGCTTTCTTT. Translated, it gives CASSLSGNTEAFF.

As DNA, the CDR3 is TGTGCCAGCAGCGCTACTAGCGGACCCTACAATGAGCAGTTCTTC. This encodes CASSATSGPYNEQFF. J is TRBJ2-1 and V is TRBV7-3, with 8 bases identical to TRBD2. The CDR3 runs 15 residues. V was clipped by 5 bases and J by 2 bases; unmatched bases: 5. CDR1 SGHTA and CDR2 FQGTGA come from the germline V gene.

The count of this clone is one. The chain carries TRBV7-9 and TRBJ2-5; weak D call: TRBD2 (6 bases). There are 18 residues in the CDR3. CDR1 is SEHNR and CDR2 is FQNEAQ in the germline V gene (reference sequence). Trimming removed 1 base at V and 4 bases at J, with 22 bases between. The CDR3 DNA reads as TGTGCCAGCAGCTTAGGGGGCCGGAGGGCCCAAGAAGGAGAGACCCAGTACTTC. It yields the protein CASSLGGRRAQEGETQYF.

The chain carries TRBV4-2 and TRBJ2-7; 8 nucleotides match TRBD2. There are 15 residues in the CDR3. Germline V gives CDR1 LGHNA, CDR2 YNFKEQ. The junction had 10 bases not matched to a gene; V was cut back by 4 bases and J by 5 bases. The chain's CDR3 is CASSLSTSVANEQYF. The CDR3 DNA reads as TGTGCCAGCAGCCTTTCGACTAGCGTCGCCAACGAGCAGTACTTC.

The CDR3 sequence: CASGSPGTRKFF. In DNA form, the CDR3 reads TGTGCTAGTGGTTCACCCGGGACTAGGAAGTTCTTC. The J gene is TRBJ2-1, the V gene TRBV12-5; 8 bases line up with TRBD2. The CDR3 totals 12 residues. The V gene end was trimmed by 4 bases and the J gene end by 14 bases; junction bases not matched to a gene: 7. CDR1 is LGHNT, CDR2 FRNRAP, per germline. The full variable domain, in which reference TRBV12-5 and TRBJ2-1 provide the parts outside the CDR3, is DARVTQTPRHKVTEMGQEVTMRCQPILGHNTVFWYRQTMMQGLELLAYFRNRAPLDDSGMPKDRFSAEMPDATLATLKIQPSEPRDSAVYFCASGSPGTRKFFGPGTRLTVL.

This chain's CDR3 is CASSPRVSGNTIYF. DNA for the CDR3: TGTGCCAGCAGCCCGCGGGTTTCTGGAAACACCATATATTTT. The gene calls are TRBV5-6 and TRBJ1-3; D is ambiguous. The CDR3 has 14 residues. V was pared by 4 bases and J by 1 base, with 9 bases between. The germline V gene has CDR1 SGHDT and CDR2 YYEEEE.

The V gene is TRBV27, the J gene TRBJ1-1; D unclear. CDR1 MNHEY and CDR2 SMNVEV come from the germline V gene (reference sequence). V was clipped by 3 bases and J by 6 bases, with 11 bases between them. The CDR3 has 13 amino acids. CDR3 sequence reads: CASSFGGVSEAFF. The CDR3 DNA is TGTGCCAGCAGTTTTGGCGGGGTATCTGAAGCTTTCTTT.

The rearrangement joins TRBV9 to TRBJ2-3, with TRBD2 matching 11 bases. This CDR3 region has 15 residues. Unmatched junction bases numbered 8, after V lost 7 bases and J lost 4 bases. CDR1 and CDR2 from the germline V gene are SGDLS and YYNGEE. CDR3 nucleotides: TGTGCCAGCGAACCGGGACTAGCGGACCCAGATACGCAGTATTTT. It is translated as CASEPGLADPDTQYF.

The chain has TRBV6-5 and TRBJ2-5, with D maybe TRBD1 (5 bases). With 6 bases removed from V and 3 bases from J, the gap between germline ends came to 11 bases. The CDR3 has 13 residues. Germline loops: CDR1 MNHEY, CDR2 SVGAGI. In DNA form, the CDR3 reads TGTGCCAGCAGCTTGACAGTTGAAGAGACCCAGTACTTC. Protein sequence: CASSLTVEETQYF.

This chain joins TRBV28 and TRBJ2-7, with a tentative D call TRBD1 (6 bases). Trimming pared 5 bases from V and 4 bases from J, leaving 15 bases between. CDR3 length: 14 residues. CDR1 MDHEN and CDR2 SYDVKM come from the germline V gene. CDR3 sequence reads: CASSIHRDWYEQYF. CDR3 in DNA: TGTGCCAGCAGTATTCACAGGGATTGGTACGAGCAGTACTTC.

The V and J genes are TRBV19 and TRBJ2-2, with D tentatively TRBD2 (5 bases). The V gene's germline CDR1 is LNHDA and CDR2 SQIVND (reference sequence). This CDR3 comprises 18 residues. V gave up 2 bases and J gave up 4 bases, with 20 bases separating them. The CDR3 region has the DNA TGTGCCAGTAGTATAACTCCCAGGCAGGCCGAGGGCACCGGGGAGCTGTTTTTT. Its translation is CASSITPRQAEGTGELFF.

CDR3 loop: CASSMRGHNQETQYF. CDR3 bases: TGTGCCAGTAGTATGAGGGGGCATAACCAAGAGACCCAGTACTTC. The genes are TRBV19 and TRBJ2-5, with 7 bases fitting TRBD1. This CDR3 comprises 15 residues. V was clipped by 3 bases and J by 0 bases; unmatched bases: 4. Germline values: CDR1 LNHDA, CDR2 SQIVND (reference sequence). Variable domain in full (rest from reference TRBV19 and TRBJ2-5): DGGITQSPKYLFRKEGQNVTLSCEQNLNHDAMYWYRQDPGQGLRLIYYSQIVNDFQKGDIAEGYSVSREKKESFPLTVTSAQKNPTAFYLCASSMRGHNQETQYFGPGTRLLVL.

V is TRBV10-3 and J is TRBJ1-2; 10 bases are a match to TRBD1. V dropped 3 bases and J dropped 7; count of bases not matched to a gene: 8. Per the germline V gene, CDR1 is ENHRY and CDR2 is SYGVKD. This CDR3 has 15 residues. CDR3 amino acids: CAISEGRQGASGYTF. Written as DNA, the CDR3 is TGTGCCATCAGTGAAGGTAGACAGGGGGCATCTGGCTACACCTTC.

This chain connects TRBV9 to TRBJ1-6; D not resolved. CDR1 and CDR2 (germline): SGDLS, YYNGEE. The CDR3 sequence is 15 residues long. Trimming cost V 0 bases and J 7 bases, with 11 bases left between them. CDR3 in amino acids: CASSVGTTANSPLHF. The CDR3 DNA is TGTGCCAGCAGCGTAGGAACTACGGCGAATTCACCCCTCCACTTT.

The chain is built from TRBV27 and TRBJ2-3; D remains unclear. Germline V gives CDR1 MNHEY, CDR2 SMNVEV (reference sequence). The CDR3 consists of 13 residues. V was trimmed by 0 bases and J by 4 bases, leaving 5 bases between them. The CDR3 loop is CASSLSSADTQYF. DNA for the CDR3: TGTGCCAGCAGTTTATCGTCGGCAGATACGCAGTATTTT.

The chain couples TRBV5-1 to TRBJ1-5; 10 nucleotides agree with TRBD1. CDR1 SGHRS and CDR2 YFSETQ come from the germline V gene. CDR3 length: 15 residues. The trim removed 0 bases at V and 6 bases at J, leaving 3 bases unmatched. This CDR3 is CASSLGGTGVQPQHF. The CDR3 region has the DNA TGCGCCAGCAGCTTGGGAGGGACAGGGGTTCAGCCCCAGCATTTT.

The gene calls are TRBV24-1 and TRBJ2-7; 8 bases match TRBD2. Germline-derived CDR1 and CDR2 are KGHDR and SFDVKD. J lost 4 bases, V lost 7 bases, and 2 bases had no gene match. CDR3 size: 12 residues. The CDR3 nucleotides read TGTGCCACCAGCCGGGGGGGGTACGAGCAGTACTTC. Its translation: CATSRGGYEQYF.